Listed below are T cell receptor beta chains from one sample, sequenced in a study of beta chain features in type 1 diabetes. The data were produced by immunoSEQ multiplex PCR, yet TCRdb's version contains in-frame clones alone and is incomplete. The sample lists approximately 160,000 clones, 9% to 12% occurring once. Source material: central memory CD4+ T cells from blood. Every receptor here comes from a man under 40 with type 1 diabetes. Both conserved end residues are part of each CDR3. The D gene is left open where the match is weak. Clone sizes are given selectively: once, few, many, or a class where the clone is expanded.

v_gene	j_gene	abundance	d_gene	CDR3aa	CDR3nt
TRBV7-2	TRBJ2-1	few	-	CASSPNFQGKQFF	TGTGCCAGCAGCCCAAATTTCCAGGGGAAGCAGTTCTTC
TRBV28	TRBJ2-1	-	TRBD1	CASSFSGQGSYNEQFF	TGTGCCAGCAGTTTCTCGGGACAGGGGTCCTACAATGAGCAGTTCTTC
TRBV13	TRBJ1-1	few	-	CASKGDSNTEAFF	TGTGCCAGCAAGGGGGATTCGAACACTGAAGCTTTCTTT
TRBV15	TRBJ1-2	-	-	CATSRDQNSPVYGYTF	TGTGCCACCAGCAGAGATCAGAACAGTCCCGTCTATGGCTACACCTTC
TRBV19	TRBJ2-1	-	TRBD2	CASSTPQGTSYHNEQFF	TGTGCCAGTAGTACTCCTCAAGGGACTAGCTATCACAATGAGCAGTTCTTC
TRBV27	TRBJ2-7	-	-	CASSRGIGDEQYF	TGTGCCAGCAGCAGAGGGATCGGTGACGAGCAGTACTTC
TRBV11-2	TRBJ2-3	few	-	CASSPTVGGDTQYF	TGTGCCAGCAGCCCCACGGTGGGGGGTGATACGCAGTATTTT
TRBV28	TRBJ1-1	few	TRBD1	CASKSEGARTEAFF	TGTGCCAGTAAGTCGGAGGGGGCTCGGACTGAAGCTTTCTTT
TRBV5-4	TRBJ2-6	few	TRBD2	CASSNSGRSGANVLTF	TGTGCCAGCAGCAATAGCGGGAGGTCTGGGGCCAACGTCCTGACTTTC
TRBV10-3	TRBJ1-1	few	TRBD1	CAIRTTGRRTEAFF	TGTGCCATCAGAACGACAGGGAGGAGGACTGAAGCTTTCTTT
TRBV5-1	TRBJ2-5	-	TRBD1	CASSWDSQETQYF	TGCGCCAGCAGCTGGGACAGTCAAGAGACCCAGTACTTC
TRBV27	TRBJ2-3	-	-	CASSLLAIEPTDTQYF	TGTGCCAGCAGTTTACTAGCGATCGAGCCCACAGATACGCAGTATTTT
TRBV11-2	TRBJ2-7	few	TRBD2	CASSLGLASGEQYF	TGTGCCAGCAGCCTGGGACTAGCGAGTGGCGAGCAGTACTTC
TRBV6-5	TRBJ2-4	-	-	CASSSPVKNIQYF	TGTGCCAGCAGTTCCCCCGTGAAAAACATTCAGTACTTC
TRBV4-2	TRBJ2-6	-	-	CASSQVSSSGANVLTF	TGTGCCAGCAGCCAAGTCTCCTCCTCTGGGGCCAACGTCCTGACTTTC
TRBV4-3	TRBJ2-7	few	TRBD2	CASSQDSSGYEQYF	TGCGCCAGCAGCCAAGATTCTAGCGGGTACGAGCAGTACTTC
TRBV18	TRBJ2-7	few	-	CASSPPHSYEQYF	TGTGCCAGCTCACCACCCCATTCCTACGAGCAGTACTTC
TRBV19	TRBJ2-7	-	-	CASSIPDFYEQYF	TGTGCCAGTAGTATCCCAGACTTCTACGAGCAGTACTTC
TRBV19	TRBJ2-5	few	-	CASSIQFQETQYF	TGTGCCAGTAGTATACAGTTTCAAGAGACCCAGTACTTC
TRBV7-9	TRBJ1-4	few	-	CASSFLPGREKLFF	TGTGCCAGCAGCTTTTTACCGGGGAGGGAAAAACTGTTTTTT
TRBV4-3	TRBJ1-2	few	-	CASSQELEGSYTF	TGCGCCAGCAGCCAAGAACTGGAGGGTTCCTACACCTTC
TRBV7-9	TRBJ1-3	few	-	CASSLEGFAGNTIYF	TGTGCCAGCAGCTTGGAGGGATTTGCTGGAAACACCATATATTTT
TRBV27	TRBJ2-1	few	-	CASSPRPDSHEQFF	TGTGCCAGCAGCCCCCGCCCAGACAGTCATGAGCAGTTCTTC
TRBV4-2	TRBJ2-6	-	TRBD1	CASSQVPGTANSGANVLTF	TGTGCCAGCAGCCAAGTCCCCGGGACAGCTAACTCTGGGGCCAACGTCCTGACTTTC
TRBV4-3	TRBJ2-1	few	-	CASSQEVGSNEQFF	TGCGCCAGCAGCCAAGAAGTAGGGAGCAATGAGCAGTTCTTC
TRBV5-5	TRBJ2-1	-	-	CASSLLPNNEQFF	TGTGCCAGCAGCTTGCTACCAAACAATGAGCAGTTCTTC
TRBV18	TRBJ2-1	-	TRBD2	CASSSAGLASGEQFF	TGTGCCAGCTCCTCAGCCGGACTAGCGTCGGGTGAGCAGTTCTTC
TRBV2	TRBJ2-3	few	-	CASWTATTDTQYF	TGTGCCAGCTGGACAGCGACTACAGATACGCAGTATTTT
TRBV2	TRBJ1-5	-	-	CASRDDRYSNQPQHF	TGTGCCAGCAGGGACGACAGGTATAGCAATCAGCCCCAGCATTTT
TRBV5-1	TRBJ2-2	few	TRBD1	CASSLAGTGGTGELFF	TGCGCCAGCAGCTTGGCCGGGACAGGGGGCACCGGGGAGCTGTTTTTT
TRBV7-2	TRBJ2-1	few	-	CASSLALYNEQFF	TGTGCCAGCAGCTTAGCACTTTACAATGAGCAGTTCTTC
TRBV11-1	TRBJ1-1	-	-	CASGVDPHTEAFF	TGTGCCAGCGGTGTAGATCCCCACACTGAAGCTTTCTTT
TRBV5-1	TRBJ2-7	few	-	CASQGSGYEQYF	TGCGCCAGCCAGGGCTCCGGATACGAGCAGTACTTC
TRBV18	TRBJ1-1	-	-	CASSLPTVNTEAFF	TGTGCCAGCTCACTCCCGACAGTGAACACTGAAGCTTTCTTT
TRBV28	TRBJ2-5	few	TRBD2	CASRSGTSGRGGETQYF	TGTGCCAGCAGGAGTGGGACTAGCGGGAGAGGTGGTGAGACCCAGTACTTC